A single sample is the source of the 27 T cell receptor beta chains below, sequenced in a study of OX40 agonist ivuxolimab in advanced cancers. Here immunoSEQ multiplex PCR was the method, and the copy in TCRdb shows in-frame clones only, minus some. The sample gives around 120,000 clones, 85% to 90% of which show up once; around 0.55% is in the top ten. Source: CD4+ or CD8+ T cells sorted from blood, taken in a trial of the OX40 agonist ivuxolimab. The receptors come from an adult with an advanced solid tumor such as melanoma, head and neck, liver or kidney cancer.

This chain links TRBV30 with TRBJ2-7, with 9 bases that match TRBD1. Looked up from germline, CDR1 is GTSNPN and CDR2 is SVGIG (reference sequence). The junction had 8 bases not matched to a gene; V was cut back by 0 bases and J by 5 bases. The CDR3 is 15 residues long. The DNA for the CDR3 is TGTGCCTGGAGTGTTCCGGGACAGGGTTTCGACGAGCAGTACTTC. This sequence encodes CAWSVPGQGFDEQYF. Variable domain in full (rest from reference TRBV30 and TRBJ2-7): SQTIHQWPATLVQPVGSPLSLECTVEGTSNPNLYWYRQAAGRGLQLLFYSVGIGQISSEVPQNLSASRPQDRQFILSSKKLLLSDSGFYLCAWSVPGQGFDEQYFGPGTRLTVT.

This chain links TRBV7-9 with TRBJ2-1; TRBD2 agrees at 16 bases. The CDR3 loop spans 17 amino acids. Looked up from germline, CDR1 is SEHNR and CDR2 is FQNEAQ (reference sequence). The V gene end was trimmed by 6 bases and the J gene end by 6 bases; junction bases not matched to a gene: 8. Written as DNA, the CDR3 is TGTGCCAGCAGGACCGGGACTAGCGGGGGGGCTGGCAATGAGCAGTTCTTC. It specifies CASRTGTSGGAGNEQFF.

The chain links TRBV11-1 to TRBJ2-5; tentative D call: TRBD1 (5 bases). This CDR3 has 14 amino acids. Trimming pared 5 bases from V and 0 bases from J, leaving 10 bases between. Germline loops: CDR1 SGHAT, CDR2 FQDESV (reference sequence). CDR3 sequence: CASSDAGYQETQYF. CDR3 DNA: TGTGCCAGCAGCGACGCAGGGTACCAAGAGACCCAGTACTTC.

The chain combines TRBV4-3 with TRBJ2-5, with D possibly TRBD1 on 5 matching bases. Germline CDR1 LGHNA, CDR2 YSLEER. The CDR3 covers 13 residues. The ends were cut back, 1 base at V and 4 bases at J, with 7 bases in the middle. CDR3 sequence reads: CASSQARGETQYF. The CDR3 DNA reads as TGCGCCAGCAGCCAAGCAAGGGGAGAGACCCAGTACTTC.

This chain links TRBV7-2 with TRBJ1-3; maybe TRBD1 (6 bases). The CDR3 runs to 18 residues. Trimming removed 1 base at V and 4 bases at J, with 20 bases between. Germline values: CDR1 SGHTA, CDR2 FQGNSA. CDR3 DNA: TGTGCCAGCAGCTTAGAACCCCCGGACAGAGCTTCGGGAAACACCATATATTTT. This encodes CASSLEPPDRASGNTIYF.

The chain carries TRBV18 and TRBJ2-3, with 7 bases fitting TRBD1. Trimming took 4 bases from V and 2 from J; bases not matched to a gene: 3. CDR3 size: 14 residues. Germline assignment: CDR1 KGHSH and CDR2 LQKENI. CDR3 region: CASSLGQATDTQYF. CDR3 nucleotide sequence: TGTGCCAGCTCACTCGGACAGGCCACAGATACGCAGTATTTT.

The V gene is TRBV6-1, the J gene TRBJ2-2, with 7 bases fitting TRBD1. Per germline, CDR1 MNHNS and CDR2 SASEGT. This CDR3 region has 15 residues. With 6 bases clipped from V and 0 bases from J, the junction kept 4 bases outside the gene matches. CDR3 nucleotide sequence: TGTGCCAGCAGCGCCGGGACAGCGAACACCGGGGAGCTGTTTTTT. As protein: CASSAGTANTGELFF.

This clone was observed once. The V call is TRBV25-1, the J call TRBJ2-5, with 10 bases fitting TRBD2. The germline CDR1 and CDR2 sequences are MGHDK and SYGVNS. CDR3 length: 16 residues. V was pared by 2 bases and J by 5 bases, with 8 bases of the junction left unmatched. CDR3 in DNA: TGTGCCAGCAGTGAAACGTTACTAGCGGGGACGGAGACCCAGTACTTC. It is translated as CASSETLLAGTETQYF.

The chain is built from TRBV7-2 and TRBJ2-3; D ambiguous. CDR1 SGHTA and CDR2 FQGNSA come from the germline V gene. This CDR3 is built from 9 residues. The germline V and J ends were trimmed by 11 bases and 4 bases, with 4 bases remaining between them. The CDR3 region is CAVSDTQYF. DNA of the CDR3: TGTGCCGTATCAGATACGCAGTATTTT.

The CDR3 coding sequence is TGCGCCAGCAGCATGTGGGACGCCACAGATACGCAGTATTTT. Its protein product is CASSMWDATDTQYF. This rearrangement joins TRBV5-1 to TRBJ2-3; the D gene could be TRBD1 or TRBD2 (5 bases each). Germline V gene lookup returns CDR1 SGHRS and CDR2 YFSETQ. Deletions cut 4 bases from V and 2 bases from J, with 11 bases between. The CDR3 contains 14 residues.

J is TRBJ2-1 and V is TRBV5-6; perhaps TRBD2 as D (5 bases). Germline CDR1 is SGHDT and CDR2 is YYEEEE. This CDR3 has 13 amino acids. V was cut by 4 bases and J by 12 bases, with 17 bases left in between. This CDR3 reads CASSLPAGTAQFF. The CDR3 bases are TGTGCCAGCAGCCTCCCGGCGGGCACAGCGCAGTTCTTC.

This clone was observed once. The CDR3 loop reads CASSMSGGAEETQYF. DNA of the CDR3: TGTGCCAGTAGTATGTCCGGGGGGGCTGAAGAGACCCAGTACTTC. The chain joins TRBV19 to TRBJ2-5, with TRBD2 matching over 8 bases. This CDR3 contains 15 residues. V was clipped by 3 bases and J by 3 bases; unmatched bases: 6. Germline CDR1 LNHDA, CDR2 SQIVND (reference sequence).

The chain has TRBV7-3 and TRBJ2-7; TRBD2 aligns across 10 bases. V lost 6 bases and J lost 3; bases outside the gene matches: 5. Germline V gene lookup returns CDR1 SGHTA and CDR2 FQGTGA. CDR3 length equals 14 residues. This CDR3 reads CASRPSGGLYEQYF. The DNA for the CDR3 is TGTGCCAGCAGGCCTAGCGGGGGCCTCTACGAGCAGTACTTC.

This sequence joins TRBV28 and TRBJ1-1, with D hard to call. Trimming pared 6 bases from V and 10 bases from J, leaving 15 bases between. The germline gives CDR1 MDHEN, CDR2 SYDVKM. The CDR3 runs 12 residues. Here the CDR3 reads CASSHGPGGAFF. The CDR3 coding sequence is TGTGCCAGCAGCCACGGTCCCGGAGGAGCTTTCTTT.

This sequence joins TRBV18 and TRBJ2-3; no firm D call. Looked up from germline, CDR1 is KGHSH and CDR2 is LQKENI. This CDR3 has 13 residues. Trimming stripped 0 bases from V and 5 bases from J, with 6 bases between. CDR3 in amino acids: CASSPPVRDTQYF. The CDR3 DNA sequence: TGTGCCAGCTCACCACCGGTACGAGATACGCAGTATTTT.

The chain is built from TRBV6-5 and TRBJ1-5; no clear D gene. The CDR3 contains 13 residues. The germline V gene encodes CDR1 MNHEY and CDR2 SVGAGI. Trimming stripped 6 bases from V and 0 bases from J, with 6 bases between. The CDR3 loop is CASRRYSNQPQHF. The CDR3 DNA is TGTGCCAGCAGACGGTATAGCAATCAGCCCCAGCATTTT.

By sample share, this clone is medium-sized. The chain joins TRBV30 to TRBJ2-7; 11 bases line up with TRBD2. Germline values: CDR1 GTSNPN, CDR2 SVGIG (reference sequence). Trimming took 4 bases from V and 8 from J; bases not matched to a gene: 10. This CDR3 comprises 14 residues. This CDR3 is CAWTRLAGGVQQYF. In DNA form, the CDR3 reads TGTGCCTGGACCCGGCTAGCGGGGGGAGTCCAGCAGTACTTC.

V is TRBV4-3 and J is TRBJ1-6; perhaps TRBD1 as D (5 bases). The CDR3 totals 16 residues. Germline V lookup: CDR1 LGHNA, CDR2 YSLEER. Trimming removed 5 bases from V and 7 bases from J, with 18 bases in between. The CDR3 DNA is TGCGCCAGCAGCGAAGCGGGACCGAGACTGAATTCACCCCTCCACTTT. Amino acid sequence: CASSEAGPRLNSPLHF.

V gene TRBV11-2 combines with J gene TRBJ2-7, with 10 bases lining up with TRBD2. The CDR3 is 15 residues long. The V gene's germline CDR1 is SGHAT and CDR2 FQNNGV. The junction had 1 base not matched to a gene; V was cut back by 1 base and J by 1 base. CDR3 nucleotide sequence: TGTGCCAGCAGCTTAGGACTAGCGGGTTCCTACGAGCAGTACTTC. It specifies CASSLGLAGSYEQYF.

This chain connects TRBV5-1 to TRBJ1-6; 9 bases fit TRBD1. V was pared by 4 bases and J by 4 bases, with 6 bases of the junction left unmatched. The CDR3 is made up of 16 amino acids. The germline V gene encodes CDR1 SGHRS and CDR2 YFSETQ. CDR3 amino acids: CASSTDGQGYNSPLHF. The CDR3 DNA sequence: TGCGCCAGCAGCACGGACGGACAGGGGTATAATTCACCCCTCCACTTT. The variable domain in full, with the rest retrieved from reference TRBV5-1 and TRBJ1-6, is KAGVTQTPRYLIKTRGQQVTLSCSPISGHRSVSWYQQTPGQGLQFLFEYFSETQRNKGNFPGRFSGRQFSNSRSEMNVSTLELGDSALYLCASSTDGQGYNSPLHFGNGTRLTVT.

The chain is built from TRBV21-1 and TRBJ1-6; the D call of TRBD1 is as the table states it, not checked on the DNA. TRBV21-1 is flagged as a pseudogene. CDR3 size: 18 residues. For the CDR3, the DNA is TGTGCCAGCAGCAAAGGTAATAGGGCAGGGGCGATGGATTCACCCCTCCACTTT. It translates to CASSKGNRAGAMDSPLHF.

The V gene is TRBV6-6, the J gene TRBJ2-1; 7 positions match TRBD2. The CDR3 extends over 14 amino acids. J gave up 2 bases and V 6 bases, and 4 bases lay outside the gene matches. CDR1 MNHNY and CDR2 SVGAGI come from the germline V gene (reference sequence). The CDR3 region is CASRPSGAYNEQFF. DNA of the CDR3: TGTGCCAGCAGACCCAGCGGGGCCTACAATGAGCAGTTCTTC.

V gene TRBV6-5 combines with J gene TRBJ2-1, with TRBD1 matching 8 bases. CDR1 and CDR2 from the germline V gene are MNHEY and SVGAGI. V trimming: 5 bases; J trimming: 3 bases; junction bases outside the gene matches: 3. There are 14 residues in the CDR3. In DNA, the CDR3 is TGTGCCAGCAGTAAACAGGGGGTCTACAATGAGCAGTTCTTC. It encodes CASSKQGVYNEQFF.

The chain joins TRBV28 to TRBJ1-6, with TRBD1 matching over 9 bases. CDR1 MDHEN and CDR2 SYDVKM come from the germline V gene. J lost 11 bases, V lost 6 bases, and 8 bases had no gene match. The CDR3 has 14 amino acids. The CDR3 protein is CASSQGTGLPPLHF. The CDR3 DNA follows: TGTGCCAGCAGCCAAGGGACAGGGTTGCCACCCCTCCACTTT.

This clone was detected only once. The gene calls are TRBV28 and TRBJ1-2; TRBD1 matches 9 bases. Germline CDR1 reads MDHEN; CDR2 reads SYDVKM. V lost 6 bases to trimming and J lost 8 bases; unmatched junction nucleotides: 13. CDR3 length: 15 amino acids. This CDR3 reads CASRSEGQGTRGYTF. The CDR3 DNA is TGTGCCAGCAGGTCTGAGGGACAGGGAACGAGAGGCTACACCTTC.

The table lists this clone with a count of one. At one end the junction does not follow the germline gene, possibly because of a read error. The V call is TRBV2, the J call TRBJ1-2; D is possibly TRBD1 (5 bases). CDR3 size: 13 residues. Germline V gene data show CDR1 as SNHLY and CDR2 as FYNNEI. CDR3 loop: CASSEGADGGYTF. The CDR3 DNA follows: TGTGCCAGCAGCGAAGGGGCAGACGGGGGCTACACCTTC.

V gene TRBV7-2 combines with J gene TRBJ1-4; D is unresolved. This CDR3 has 14 amino acids. V was trimmed by 3 bases and J by 0 bases, leaving 5 bases between them. Germline lookup yields CDR1 SGHTA and CDR2 FQGNSA. The CDR3 is CASSLRATNEKLFF. CDR3 nucleotide sequence: TGTGCCAGCAGCTTGAGGGCAACTAATGAAAAACTGTTTTTT.